The 16 T cell receptor beta chains in this list originate from one sample, sequenced in a study of cytomegalovirus exposure and HLA in healthy donors. Use of 60 Vbeta and 13 Jbeta primers characterized the PCR. Assay used: immunoSEQ multiplex PCR; TCRdb lists only in-frame clones, some missing. The sample lists 130,000 to 150,000 clones; approximately 79% were seen once. The sample taken for sequencing was PBMCs. These receptors all come from a male donor in good health and CMV-seronegative.

This clone was seen just once. The chain links TRBV27 to TRBJ1-2; possibly TRBD1 for D (5 bases). CDR1 and CDR2 from the germline V gene are MNHEY and SMNVEV (reference sequence). V lost 6 bases to trimming and J lost 2 bases, with 19 bases between them. This CDR3 comprises 16 residues. The CDR3 is CASSPLQVRWNYGYTF. CDR3 nucleotide sequence: TGTGCCAGCAGCCCACTACAGGTACGCTGGAACTATGGCTACACCTTC.

The rearrangement links TRBV7-3 to TRBJ2-1, with D hard to call. There are 15 residues in the CDR3. V shed 2 bases and J shed 0 bases, with 8 bases lying between them. Per the germline V gene, CDR1 is SGHTA and CDR2 is FQGTGA. The CDR3 DNA reads TGTGCCAGCAGCTTAGGTGGCAACTCCTACAATGAGCAGTTCTTC. Amino acid sequence: CASSLGGNSYNEQFF.

The CDR3 nucleotides are TGTGCCAGCAGCCACCGGACTATTGAGCAGTTCTTC. This encodes CASSHRTIEQFF. This rearrangement joins TRBV5-4 to TRBJ2-1; tentative D call: TRBD2 (6 bases). The CDR3 has 12 amino acids. The germline gives CDR1 SGHNT, CDR2 YYREEE (reference sequence). V lost 4 bases to trimming and J lost 9 bases, with 11 bases between them.

The rearrangement joins TRBV6-6 to TRBJ1-6, with no clear D. The CDR3 is 16 amino acids. V was shortened by 0 bases and J by 8 bases, with 14 bases between the two germline ends. Germline CDR1 is MNHNY and CDR2 is SVGAGI (reference sequence). The CDR3 DNA sequence: TGTGCCAGCAGTTACTCGGCCGGGGTCGGTTATTCACCCCTCCACTTT. Encoded protein: CASSYSAGVGYSPLHF.

The chain couples TRBV19 to TRBJ1-3; 7 bases align to TRBD1. Germline lookup yields CDR1 LNHDA and CDR2 SQIVND (reference sequence). Losses at the gene ends were 5 bases for V and 3 bases for J; bases not matched to a gene: 10. This CDR3 region has 16 residues. CDR3 sequence: CASSSITGVDGNTIYF. CDR3 in DNA: TGTGCCAGTAGTTCCATTACAGGGGTGGATGGAAACACCATATATTTT.

The V call is TRBV7-9, the J call TRBJ2-3; perhaps TRBD1 as D (6 bases). This CDR3 has 13 amino acids. V shed 2 bases and J shed 6 bases, with 9 bases lying between them. In germline, CDR1 is SEHNR, CDR2 FQNEAQ (reference sequence). CDR3 amino acids: CASSLNQGDTQYF. As DNA, the CDR3 is TGTGCCAGCAGCTTAAACCAGGGGGATACGCAGTATTTT.

Notes on this clone: Germline and junction disagree at one end, which may indicate a read error. This chain links TRBV7-9 with TRBJ1-4; D uncertain. In germline, CDR1 is SEHNR, CDR2 FQNEAQ (reference sequence). The CDR3 totals 17 residues. The CDR3 here is CSSSLGFPQTTNEKLFF. CDR3 DNA sequence: TGTTCCAGCAGCTTAGGGTTCCCACAGACAACTAATGAAAAACTGTTTTTT.

The rearrangement uses TRBV19 and TRBJ2-6; no definite D call. This CDR3 spans 13 amino acids. Trimming cost V 5 bases and J 3 bases, with 5 bases left between them. Germline V gives CDR1 LNHDA, CDR2 SQIVND (reference sequence). The CDR3 DNA is TGTGCCAGTAGTCTCGTTGGGGCCAACGTCCTGACTTTC. Its translation is CASSLVGANVLTF.

This sequence joins TRBV7-3 and TRBJ2-1, with D possibly matching TRBD1 (5 bases). The CDR3 loop spans 15 amino acids. V was clipped by 5 bases and J by 2 bases, with 13 bases between them. CDR1 SGHTA and CDR2 FQGTGA come from the germline V gene. CDR3 coding DNA: TGTGCCAGCAGCCCCCAGGGATCCCCCTACAATGAGCAGTTCTTC. Translating gives CASSPQGSPYNEQFF.

CDR3 bases: TGCGCCAGCAGTCCGGGCGGGGGGGATCAGCCCCAGCATTTT. It specifies CASSPGGGDQPQHF. The chain joins TRBV5-1 to TRBJ1-5; TRBD1 is a possible D gene (5 bases). Germline CDR1 reads SGHRS; CDR2 reads YFSETQ. Trimming stripped 5 bases from V and 5 bases from J, with 14 bases between. The length of the CDR3 is 14 residues.

J is TRBJ2-7 and V is TRBV27; 8 bases fit TRBD1. The CDR3 runs to 14 residues. Germline CDR1 reads MNHEY; CDR2 reads SMNVEV (reference sequence). The V gene end was trimmed by 3 bases and the J gene end by 2 bases; junction bases not matched to a gene: 3. CDR3 region: CASSFATGAYEQYF. As DNA, the CDR3 is TGTGCCAGCAGTTTTGCGACAGGGGCCTACGAGCAGTACTTC.

The rearrangement links TRBV27 to TRBJ1-6, with 9 bases matching TRBD1. With V trimmed by 6 bases and J by 5 bases, 5 bases remained unmatched. The CDR3 is 15 amino acids. The germline gives CDR1 MNHEY, CDR2 SMNVEV (reference sequence). CDR3 bases: TGTGCCAGCAGCCGGACAGGGGTTGATAATTCACCCCTCCACTTT. Translating it yields CASSRTGVDNSPLHF.

This clone turned up a few times. The rearrangement joins TRBV6-5 to TRBJ1-1; TRBD1 aligns across 7 bases. The CDR3 consists of 13 residues. With 10 bases clipped from V and 5 bases from J, the junction kept 10 bases outside the gene matches. Germline CDR1 and CDR2: MNHEY and SVGAGI. This chain's CDR3 is CAIRKTGETEAFF. In nucleotides, the CDR3 is TGTGCCATCCGAAAAACAGGGGAAACTGAAGCTTTCTTT.

The rearrangement links TRBV18 to TRBJ2-7, with 10 bases matching TRBD2. CDR3 length equals 17 residues. V lost 4 bases, J lost 4 bases, and 13 bases stayed unmatched. Germline CDR1 and CDR2: KGHSH and LQKENI. This CDR3 reads CASSQGRPRTSGYEQYF. CDR3 bases: TGTGCCAGCTCACAGGGACGGCCCAGGACTAGCGGTTACGAGCAGTACTTC.

The rearrangement uses TRBV7-2 and TRBJ2-5, with 7 bases fitting TRBD1. The CDR3 length is 14 residues. Trimming took 3 bases from V and 4 from J; bases not matched to a gene: 5. Germline V gene data show CDR1 as SGHTA and CDR2 as FQGNSA. CDR3 coding DNA: TGTGCCAGCAGCTTCCCAGGGGGAATAGAGACCCAGTACTTC. It is translated as CASSFPGGIETQYF.

The chain uses TRBV7-2 and TRBJ2-7, with 7 nucleotides matching TRBD1. Germline V gene sequence: CDR1 SGHTA, CDR2 FQGNSA. Unmatched junction bases numbered 5, after V lost 1 base and J lost 2 bases. This CDR3 is built from 15 residues. CDR3 nucleotide sequence: TGTGCCAGCAGCTTAGGACAGGGTTCACCCTACGAGCAGTACTTC. Residues: CASSLGQGSPYEQYF. Full variable domain (outside the CDR3, taken from reference TRBV7-2 and TRBJ2-7): GAGVSQSPSNKVTEKGKDVELRCDPISGHTALYWYRQSLGQGLEFLIYFQGNSAPDKSGLPSDRFSAERTGGSVSTLTIQRTQQEDSAVYLCASSLGQGSPYEQYFGPGTRLTVT.